Listed below are T cell receptor beta chains from one sample, sequenced in a study of blood T cell repertoires in COVID-19. Using immunoSEQ multiplex PCR, the repertoire was profiled, and TCRdb retains in-frame clones only, with some absent. The table includes about 400,000 clones, 85% to 90% detected once. The sequencing input was PBMCs or T cells enriched from blood (not recorded which). These receptors all come from a woman in her thirties who had recovered from COVID-19. Each CDR3 is given with its conserved first and last residue. D genes are given only for firm matches. Clone size is shown for a subset of rows, as once, few, many or a class of expanded clone.

clone size	D gene	V gene	J gene	CDR3 protein	CDR3 DNA
.	.	TRBV24-1	TRBJ2-7	CATSLGAGYEQYF	TGTGCCACCAGTTTAGGGGCTGGGTACGAGCAGTACTTC
.	TRBD2	TRBV29-1	TRBJ2-7	CSVAPGGGISYEQYF	TGCAGCGTTGCCCCCGGGGGGGGTATCTCCTACGAGCAGTACTTC
.	.	TRBV30	TRBJ1-6	CAWSRGEGPGNSPLHF	TGTGCCTGGAGTCGAGGGGAGGGGCCGGGTAATTCACCCCTCCACTTT
.	TRBD2	TRBV20-1	TRBJ2-3	CSASRLAEKPSTDTQYF	TGCAGTGCTAGTCGGCTAGCGGAGAAGCCTAGCACAGATACGCAGTATTTT
.	TRBD2	TRBV6-5	TRBJ2-1	CASSYTLAEYNEQFF	TGTGCCAGCAGTTACACACTAGCGGAATACAATGAGCAGTTCTTC
.	.	TRBV7-9	TRBJ2-7	CASSLELDAYEQYF	TGTGCCAGCAGCTTAGAACTAGACGCCTACGAGCAGTACTTC
.	TRBD2	TRBV28	TRBJ2-3	CASSPTNGLAGSTDTQYF	TGTGCCAGCAGTCCCACTAACGGACTAGCGGGAAGCACAGATACGCAGTATTTT
.	TRBD2	TRBV4-1	TRBJ2-3	CASSQDWASGRSGTDTQYF	TGCGCCAGCAGCCAAGATTGGGCTAGCGGGAGATCGGGGACAGATACGCAGTATTTT
.	.	TRBV24-1	TRBJ1-1	CATSDPRRGTEAFF	TGTGCCACCAGTGATCCCCGAAGGGGCACTGAAGCTTTCTTT
.	TRBD1	TRBV19	TRBJ1-1	CASSRDRQGMTGKNTEAFF	TGTGCCAGTAGTCGGGATCGACAGGGGATGACTGGCAAGAACACTGAAGCTTTCTTT
few	TRBD1	TRBV5-1	TRBJ1-1	CASQGAVPNTEAFF	TGCGCCAGCCAGGGGGCTGTCCCGAACACTGAAGCTTTCTTT
few	TRBD1	TRBV3-1/TRBV3-2	TRBJ1-2	CASSQETTGVYGYTF	TGTGCCAGCAGCCAAGAAACGACAGGGGTCTATGGCTACACCTTC
.	.	TRBV30	TRBJ1-4	CAWTGSHGREKLFF	TGTGCCTGGACAGGGAGCCACGGGAGGGAAAAACTGTTTTTT
.	.	TRBV12-5	TRBJ1-4	CASGNYREDEKLFF	TGTGCTAGTGGGAACTACAGGGAAGATGAAAAACTGTTTTTT
.	.	TRBV7-2	TRBJ2-5	CACPRLGETQYF	TGTGCCTGCCCTAGGCTAGGAGAGACCCAGTACTTC
.	.	TRBV12-5	TRBJ1-4	CATSQGFNEKLFF	TGTGCTACCTCACAGGGCTTTAATGAAAAACTGTTTTTT
.	.	TRBV28	TRBJ2-2	CASSSARRGRSGELFF	TGTGCCAGCAGTTCGGCCCGGAGGGGGCGGAGCGGGGAGCTGTTTTTT
once	.	TRBV19	TRBJ1-2	CASSITGSYGYTF	TGTGCCAGTAGTATAACAGGTAGCTATGGCTACACCTTC
once	TRBD1	TRBV15	TRBJ2-7	CATSAPPTGVDF	TGTGCCACCAGCGCCCCCCCCACAGGGGTGGACTTC
once	.	TRBV5-1	TRBJ2-2	CASRGGAVNTGELFF	TGCGCCAGCAGGGGGGGTGCGGTAAACACCGGGGAGCTGTTTTTT
.	TRBD2	TRBV19	TRBJ2-3	CASSTAGAAGLSTDTQYF	TGTGCCAGTAGTACCGCGGGAGCGGCCGGCCTTAGCACAGATACGCAGTATTTT
.	.	TRBV3-1/TRBV3-2	TRBJ2-1	CASSQLQGKTYNEQFF	TGTGCCAGCAGCCAACTACAGGGAAAAACCTACAATGAGCAGTTCTTC
once	.	TRBV30	TRBJ1-1	CAWKRTEAFF	TGTGCCTGGAAGAGGACTGAAGCTTTCTTT
.	TRBD1	TRBV7-9	TRBJ1-2	CASSFIPGQGRGYTF	TGTGCCAGCAGCTTCATTCCGGGACAGGGGCGCGGCTACACCTTC